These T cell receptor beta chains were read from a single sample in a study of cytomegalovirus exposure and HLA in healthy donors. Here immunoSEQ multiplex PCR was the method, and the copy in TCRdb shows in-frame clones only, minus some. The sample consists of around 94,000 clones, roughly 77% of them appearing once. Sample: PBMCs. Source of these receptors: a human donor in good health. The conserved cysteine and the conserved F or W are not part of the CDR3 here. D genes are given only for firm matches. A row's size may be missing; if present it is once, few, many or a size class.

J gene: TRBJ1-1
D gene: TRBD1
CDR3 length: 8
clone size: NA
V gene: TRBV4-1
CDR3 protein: ASSQVGQV

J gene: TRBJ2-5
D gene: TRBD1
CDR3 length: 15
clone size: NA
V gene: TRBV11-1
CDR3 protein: ASSRRSGQGGLETQY

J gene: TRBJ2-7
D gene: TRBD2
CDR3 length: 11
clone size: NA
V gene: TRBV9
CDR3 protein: ASSFRGGYEQY

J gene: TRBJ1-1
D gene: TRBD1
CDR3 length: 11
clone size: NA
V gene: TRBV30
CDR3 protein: ARLDRGHTEAF

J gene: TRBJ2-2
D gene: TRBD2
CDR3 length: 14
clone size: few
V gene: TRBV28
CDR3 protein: ASSLQGLAPTGELF

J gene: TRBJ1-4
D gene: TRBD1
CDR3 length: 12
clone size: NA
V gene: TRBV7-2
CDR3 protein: ASSLDRGREKLF

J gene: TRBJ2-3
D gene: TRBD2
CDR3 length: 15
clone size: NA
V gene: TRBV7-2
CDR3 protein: ASSRGLAGINSDTQY

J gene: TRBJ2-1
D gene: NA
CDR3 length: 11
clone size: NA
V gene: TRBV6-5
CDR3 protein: ASTGTFRVEQF

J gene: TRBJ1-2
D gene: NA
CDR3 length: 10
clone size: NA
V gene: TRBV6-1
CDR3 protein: ASSGQVYGYT

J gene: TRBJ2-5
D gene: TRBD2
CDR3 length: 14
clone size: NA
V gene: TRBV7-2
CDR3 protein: ASSLGTSGGQETQY

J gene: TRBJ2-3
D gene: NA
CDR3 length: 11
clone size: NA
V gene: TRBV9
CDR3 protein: ASSPQAADTQY

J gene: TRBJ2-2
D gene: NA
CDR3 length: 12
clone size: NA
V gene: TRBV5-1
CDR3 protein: ASSWAGNTGELF

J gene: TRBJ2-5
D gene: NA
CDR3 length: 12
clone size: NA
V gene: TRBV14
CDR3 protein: ASSQERIGETQY

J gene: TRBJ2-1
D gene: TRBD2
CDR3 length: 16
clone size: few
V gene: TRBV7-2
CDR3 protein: ASSLAPGTSGGYNEQF

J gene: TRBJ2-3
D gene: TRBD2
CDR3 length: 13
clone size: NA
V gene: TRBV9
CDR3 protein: ASSVAGGFTDTQY

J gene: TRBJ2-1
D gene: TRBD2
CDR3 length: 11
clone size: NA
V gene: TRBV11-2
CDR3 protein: ASSLVAGGLQF

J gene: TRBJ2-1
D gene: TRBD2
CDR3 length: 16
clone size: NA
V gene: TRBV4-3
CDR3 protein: ASSQDLPRGGSYNEQF

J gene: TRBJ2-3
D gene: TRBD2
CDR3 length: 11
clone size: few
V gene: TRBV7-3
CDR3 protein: ARTSGGTDTQY

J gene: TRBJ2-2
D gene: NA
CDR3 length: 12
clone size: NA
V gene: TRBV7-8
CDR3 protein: ASSPNREHGELF

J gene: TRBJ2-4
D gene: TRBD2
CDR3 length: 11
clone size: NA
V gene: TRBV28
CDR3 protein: ASFGGRRGIQY

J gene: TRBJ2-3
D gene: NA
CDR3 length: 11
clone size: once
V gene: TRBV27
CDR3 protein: ASTGAVADTQY

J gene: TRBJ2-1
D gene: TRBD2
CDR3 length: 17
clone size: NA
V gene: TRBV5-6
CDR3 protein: ASSSLAGSGVSRLNEQF

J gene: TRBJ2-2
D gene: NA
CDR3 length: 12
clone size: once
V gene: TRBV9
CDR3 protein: ASSVDLNTGELF

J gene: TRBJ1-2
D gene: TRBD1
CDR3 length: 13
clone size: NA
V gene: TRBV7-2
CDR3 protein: ASSYRDRGPYGYT

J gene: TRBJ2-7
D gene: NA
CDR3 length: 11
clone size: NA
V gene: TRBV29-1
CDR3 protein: SVEERGNYEQY

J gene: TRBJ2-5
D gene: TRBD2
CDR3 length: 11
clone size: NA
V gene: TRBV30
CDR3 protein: AWEGLAGETQY

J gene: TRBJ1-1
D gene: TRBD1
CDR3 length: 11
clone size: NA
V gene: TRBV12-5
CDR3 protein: ASGKGALTEAF

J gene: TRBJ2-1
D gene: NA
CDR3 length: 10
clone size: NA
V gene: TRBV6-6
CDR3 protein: ASSYGDYEQF